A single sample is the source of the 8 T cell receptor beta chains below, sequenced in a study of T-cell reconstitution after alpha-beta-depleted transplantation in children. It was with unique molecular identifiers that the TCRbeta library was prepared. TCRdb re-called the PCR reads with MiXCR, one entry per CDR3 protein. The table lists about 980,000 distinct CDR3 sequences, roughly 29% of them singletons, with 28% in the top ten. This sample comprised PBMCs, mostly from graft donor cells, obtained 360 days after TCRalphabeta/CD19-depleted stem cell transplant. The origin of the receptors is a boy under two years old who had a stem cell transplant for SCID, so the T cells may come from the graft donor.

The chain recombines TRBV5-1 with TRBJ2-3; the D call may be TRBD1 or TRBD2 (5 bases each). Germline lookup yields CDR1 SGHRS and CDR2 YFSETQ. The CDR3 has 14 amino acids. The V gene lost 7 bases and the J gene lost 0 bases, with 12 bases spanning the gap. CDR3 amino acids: CASARDPSTDTQYF. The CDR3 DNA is TGCGCCAGCGCCCGGGACCCTAGCACAGATACGCAGTATTTT. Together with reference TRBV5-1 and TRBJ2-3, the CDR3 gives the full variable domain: KAGVTQTPRYLIKTRGQQVTLSCSPISGHRSVSWYQQTPGQGLQFLFEYFSETQRNKGNFPGRFSGRQFSNSRSEMNVSTLELGDSALYLCASARDPSTDTQYFGPGTRLTVL.

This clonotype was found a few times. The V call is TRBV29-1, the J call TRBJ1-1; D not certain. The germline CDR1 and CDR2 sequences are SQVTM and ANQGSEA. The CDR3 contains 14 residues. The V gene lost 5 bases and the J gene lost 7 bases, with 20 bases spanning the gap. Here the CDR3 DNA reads TGCAGCGTTCAACCGGGCCTCCATTTATATGAAGCTTTCTTT. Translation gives CSVQPGLHLYEAFF.

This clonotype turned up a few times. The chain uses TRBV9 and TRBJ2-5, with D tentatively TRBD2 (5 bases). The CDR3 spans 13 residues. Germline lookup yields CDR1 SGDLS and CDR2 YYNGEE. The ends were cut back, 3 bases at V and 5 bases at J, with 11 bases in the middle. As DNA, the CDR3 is TGTGCCAGCAGCGCAATTACGGGGGAGACCCAGTACTTC. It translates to CASSAITGETQYF.

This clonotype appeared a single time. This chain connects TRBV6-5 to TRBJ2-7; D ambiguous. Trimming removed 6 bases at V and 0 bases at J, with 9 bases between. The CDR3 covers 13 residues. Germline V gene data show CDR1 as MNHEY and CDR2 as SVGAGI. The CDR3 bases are TGTGCCAGCAGGTACCGGAACTCCTACGAGCAGTACTTC. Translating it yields CASRYRNSYEQYF.

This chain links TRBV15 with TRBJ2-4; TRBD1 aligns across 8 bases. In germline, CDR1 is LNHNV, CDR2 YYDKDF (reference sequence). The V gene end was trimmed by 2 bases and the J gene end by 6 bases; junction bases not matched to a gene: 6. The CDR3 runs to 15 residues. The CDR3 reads CATSRSRQGRNIQYF. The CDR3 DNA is TGTGCCACCAGCAGAAGCCGACAGGGGAGAAACATTCAGTACTTC.

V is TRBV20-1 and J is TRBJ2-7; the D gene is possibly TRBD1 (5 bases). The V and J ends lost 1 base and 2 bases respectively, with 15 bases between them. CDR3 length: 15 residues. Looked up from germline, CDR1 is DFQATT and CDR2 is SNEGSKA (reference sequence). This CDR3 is CSARAFGQGTYEQYF. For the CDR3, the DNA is TGCAGTGCTAGAGCCTTCGGGCAGGGTACCTACGAGCAGTACTTC.

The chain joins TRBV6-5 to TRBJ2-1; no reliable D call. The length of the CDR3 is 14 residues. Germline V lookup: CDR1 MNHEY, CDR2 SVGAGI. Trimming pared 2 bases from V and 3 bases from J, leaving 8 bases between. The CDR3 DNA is TGTGCCAGCAGTTACGGCACCTTCTACAATGAGCAGTTCTTC. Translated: CASSYGTFYNEQFF.

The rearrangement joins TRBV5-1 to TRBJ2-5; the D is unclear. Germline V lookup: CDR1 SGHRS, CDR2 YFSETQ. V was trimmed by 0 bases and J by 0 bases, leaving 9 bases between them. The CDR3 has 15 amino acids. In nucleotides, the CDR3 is TGCGCCAGCAGCTTGGAGGGCAGTAACCAAGAGACCCAGTACTTC. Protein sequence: CASSLEGSNQETQYF.